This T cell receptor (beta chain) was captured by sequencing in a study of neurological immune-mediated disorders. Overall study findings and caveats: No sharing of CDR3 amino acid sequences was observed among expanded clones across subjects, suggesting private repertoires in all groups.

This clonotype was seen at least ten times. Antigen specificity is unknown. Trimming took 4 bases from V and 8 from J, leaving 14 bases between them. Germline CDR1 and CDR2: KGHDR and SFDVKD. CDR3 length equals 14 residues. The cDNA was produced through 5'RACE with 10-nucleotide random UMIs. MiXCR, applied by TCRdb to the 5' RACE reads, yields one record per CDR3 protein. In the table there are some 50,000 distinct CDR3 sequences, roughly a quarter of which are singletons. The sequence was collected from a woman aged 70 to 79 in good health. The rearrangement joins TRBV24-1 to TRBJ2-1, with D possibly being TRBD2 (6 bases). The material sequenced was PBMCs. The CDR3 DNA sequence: TGTGCCACCAGTGACGCGGGGCTCGGGGATGAGCAGTTCTTC. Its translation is CATSDAGLGDEQFF.